This T cell receptor (beta chain) emerged from a study of T cell responses to AZD1222 COVID-19 vaccine. Regarding the study as a whole: Donors skewed white British and female; clonal diversity was possibly underestimated.

Concerning this clone itself: Antigen: not known.

The V end lost 0 bases, the J end lost 7 bases, and 10 bases lay between the germline ends. Per germline, CDR1 SGHRS and CDR2 YFSETQ. This CDR3 has 13 residues. TCRdb's copy holds only in-frame clones and misses some; the assay was immunoSEQ multiplex PCR. Counted here are roughly 140,000 clones, about nine tenths occurring once; the ten biggest clones make up around 2.3%. This chain connects TRBV5-1 to TRBJ2-5; D ambiguous. The TCR was taken from an adult in good health. Sequenced material: peripheral blood, taken on day 0 of AZD1222 vaccination. CDR3 bases: TGCGCCAGCAGCTTGGTGTCCTTAGGGACCCAGTACTTC. It yields the protein CASSLVSLGTQYF.